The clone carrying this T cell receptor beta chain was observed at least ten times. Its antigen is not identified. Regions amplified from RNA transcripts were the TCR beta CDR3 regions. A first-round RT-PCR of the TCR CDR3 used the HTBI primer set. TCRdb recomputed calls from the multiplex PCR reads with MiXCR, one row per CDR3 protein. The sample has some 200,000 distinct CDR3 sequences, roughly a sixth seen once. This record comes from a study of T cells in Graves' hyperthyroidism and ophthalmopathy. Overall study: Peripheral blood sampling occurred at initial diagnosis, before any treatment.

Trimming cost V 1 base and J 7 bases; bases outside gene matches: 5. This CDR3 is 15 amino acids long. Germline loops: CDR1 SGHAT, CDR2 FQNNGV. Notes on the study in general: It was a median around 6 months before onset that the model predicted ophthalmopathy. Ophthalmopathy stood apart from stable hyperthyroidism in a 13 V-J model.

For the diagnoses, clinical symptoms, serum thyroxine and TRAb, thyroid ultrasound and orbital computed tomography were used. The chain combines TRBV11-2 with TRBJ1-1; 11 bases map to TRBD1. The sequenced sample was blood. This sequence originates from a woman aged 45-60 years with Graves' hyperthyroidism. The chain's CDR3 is CASSLVGQGVGEAFF. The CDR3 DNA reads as TGTGCCAGCAGCTTAGTGGGACAGGGGGTTGGTGAAGCTTTCTTT. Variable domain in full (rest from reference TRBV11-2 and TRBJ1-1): EAGVAQSPRYKIIEKRQSVAFWCNPISGHATLYWYQQILGQGPKLLIQFQNNGVVDDSQLPKDRFSAERLKGVDSTLKIQPAKLEDSAVYLCASSLVGQGVGEAFFGQGTRLTVV.